Presented here are 28 T cell receptor beta chains from one specimen sequenced in a study of T cells in localized non-small cell lung cancer. Using immunoSEQ multiplex PCR, the repertoire was profiled, and TCRdb retains in-frame clones only, with some absent. The table has 45,000 to 60,000 clones, about nine tenths seen once. The starting material was peripheral blood, obtained before any cancer treatment. Source of these receptors: a woman between 40 and 69 years old with stage I lung adenocarcinoma.

This chain joins TRBV5-1 and TRBJ2-7; a weak D match, TRBD2 (5 bases). Per the germline V gene, CDR1 is SGHRS and CDR2 is YFSETQ. Between the trimmed V and J ends, which lost 3 bases and 5 bases, there was a span of 12 bases. CDR3 length equals 13 residues. CDR3 nucleotides: TGCGCCAGCAGCTCCGGGATTTCGAACGAGCAGTACTTC. Translating gives CASSSGISNEQYF.

V is TRBV5-6 and J is TRBJ2-7; no clear D gene. The CDR3 extends over 16 amino acids. Germline loops: CDR1 SGHDT, CDR2 YYEEEE. V was clipped by 3 bases and J by 4 bases, with 20 bases between them. Here the CDR3 reads CASSSGSELWMYEQYF. The CDR3 coding sequence is TGTGCCAGCAGCTCAGGATCGGAACTTTGGATGTACGAGCAGTACTTC.

The gene calls are TRBV6-4 and TRBJ1-1; unclear D gene. The CDR3 contains 14 residues. With 6 bases removed from V and 4 bases from J, the gap between germline ends came to 15 bases. From germline, CDR1 is MRHNA and CDR2 SNTAGT. This chain's CDR3 is CASSATFRGTEAFF. The CDR3 region has the DNA TGTGCCAGCAGCGCGACTTTCCGGGGCACTGAAGCTTTCTTT.

V and J are TRBV6-1 and TRBJ1-4; D is perhaps TRBD1 (5 bases). The germline V and J ends were trimmed by 0 bases and 3 bases, with 8 bases remaining between them. Looked up from germline, CDR1 is MNHNS and CDR2 is SASEGT. The CDR3 has 15 residues. The CDR3 region is CASSEARGANEKLFF. The CDR3 coding sequence is TGTGCCAGCAGTGAAGCAAGAGGGGCTAATGAAAAACTGTTTTTT.

The chain carries TRBV29-1 and TRBJ1-2; 8 nucleotides align to TRBD1. The CDR3 totals 13 residues. V lost 5 bases to trimming and J lost 8 bases; unmatched junction nucleotides: 10. The V gene's germline CDR1 is SQVTM and CDR2 ANQGSEA. The CDR3 spells CSVPGQGLRGYTF. CDR3 coding DNA: TGCAGCGTTCCAGGACAGGGACTTAGAGGCTACACCTTC.

The chain combines TRBV10-3 with TRBJ2-6; no clear D gene. Germline V gene data show CDR1 as ENHRY and CDR2 as SYGVKD. This CDR3 spans 16 amino acids. The V end was cut by 2 bases, the J end by 2 bases, with 10 bases between. In DNA, the CDR3 is TGTGCCATCAGTGAGCCCGGGCGTACTGGGGCCAACGTCCTGACTTTC. Translated: CAISEPGRTGANVLTF.

This chain links TRBV6-5 with TRBJ1-2; D gene unclear. Germline V CDR1 and CDR2: MNHEY, SVGAGI. CDR3 length: 13 amino acids. The V end lost 4 bases, the J end lost 5 bases, and 11 bases lay between the germline ends. The CDR3 protein is CASSSTELYGYTF. CDR3 in DNA: TGTGCCAGCAGTTCTACAGAGCTATATGGCTACACCTTC.

The CDR3 protein is CASSLQGFSYNEQFF. In DNA, the CDR3 is TGTGCCAGCAGTTTACAAGGGTTCTCCTACAATGAGCAGTTCTTC. The chain carries TRBV28 and TRBJ2-1, with D unresolved. This CDR3 is 15 amino acids long. Trimming took off 2 bases at V and 0 bases at J, with 8 bases between the two ends. Germline V gene data show CDR1 as MDHEN and CDR2 as SYDVKM. Supplemented by reference TRBV28 and TRBJ2-1, the full variable domain reads DVKVTQSSRYLVKRTGEKVFLECVQDMDHENMFWYRQDPGLGLRLIYFSYDVKMKEKGDIPEGYSVSREKKERFSLILESASTNQTSMYLCASSLQGFSYNEQFFGPGTRLTVL.

V gene TRBV19 combines with J gene TRBJ1-2; D is undetermined. This CDR3 is 13 amino acids long. Trimming left V 7 bases short and J 7 bases short, with 16 bases between. The germline gives CDR1 LNHDA, CDR2 SQIVND (reference sequence). CDR3 amino acids: CASTPLAKGGYTF. CDR3 bases: TGTGCCAGTACCCCCCTGGCGAAGGGTGGCTACACCTTC.

This clone was found once. The gene calls are TRBV28 and TRBJ2-1, with 8 bases identical to TRBD1. This CDR3 contains 15 residues. Per the germline V gene, CDR1 is MDHEN and CDR2 is SYDVKM. The V gene end was trimmed by 5 bases and the J gene end by 7 bases; junction bases not matched to a gene: 10. The DNA for the CDR3 is TGTGCCAGCAGTCCCCCCGGGACAGGTTTAAATGAGCAGTTCTTC. This encodes CASSPPGTGLNEQFF. The full variable domain, its missing parts supplied by reference TRBV28 and TRBJ2-1, is DVKVTQSSRYLVKRTGEKVFLECVQDMDHENMFWYRQDPGLGLRLIYFSYDVKMKEKGDIPEGYSVSREKKERFSLILESASTNQTSMYLCASSPPGTGLNEQFFGPGTRLTVL.

The gene calls are TRBV15 and TRBJ1-6; D not resolved. CDR3 size: 14 residues. V was trimmed by 6 bases and J by 7 bases, leaving 13 bases between them. Germline lookup yields CDR1 LNHNV and CDR2 YYDKDF (reference sequence). The DNA for the CDR3 is TGTGCCACCAGTATGGACCTTGGGAATTCACCCCTCCACTTT. Residues: CATSMDLGNSPLHF.

By share, this clone counts as medium-sized. The V gene is TRBV7-8, the J gene TRBJ2-1; D gene unclear. Germline V CDR1 and CDR2: SGHVS, FQNEAQ. There are 16 residues in the CDR3. Trimming cost V 4 bases and J 7 bases, with 20 bases left between them. Written as DNA, the CDR3 is TGTGCCAGCAGCTGGATCCGACTCCCGATAAATAATGAGCAGTTCTTC. Its protein product is CASSWIRLPINNEQFF.

The V call is TRBV28, the J call TRBJ2-5; 8 positions match TRBD1. Per germline, CDR1 MDHEN and CDR2 SYDVKM. This CDR3 has 12 amino acids. V was pared by 6 bases and J by 4 bases, with 1 base of the junction left unmatched. DNA for the CDR3: TGTGCCAGCAGCAGGGGGCGAGAGACCCAGTACTTC. It specifies CASSRGRETQYF.

This sequence joins TRBV4-2 and TRBJ2-3; 13 bases map to TRBD2. The CDR3 runs to 16 residues. J was trimmed by 5 bases and V by 5 bases; bases with no gene match: 7. Germline V CDR1 and CDR2: LGHNA, YNFKEQ. In DNA, the CDR3 is TGTGCCAGCAGCGCACTAGCGGGGGGGCTGGGAGATACGCAGTATTTT. Its translation is CASSALAGGLGDTQYF.

V gene TRBV5-1 combines with J gene TRBJ1-2, with D hard to call. The CDR3 extends over 13 amino acids. Germline CDR1 and CDR2: SGHRS and YFSETQ. The germline V and J ends were trimmed by 1 base and 2 bases, with 6 bases remaining between them. CDR3 protein: CASSLSGNYGYTF. The CDR3 DNA follows: TGCGCCAGCAGCTTGTCTGGAAACTATGGCTACACCTTC.

In this sample, this clone turned up a few times. V usage is TRBV7-9 and J usage is TRBJ1-4, with a tentative D call TRBD1 (5 bases). CDR3 size: 15 residues. Germline V gene lookup returns CDR1 SEHNR and CDR2 FQNEAQ (reference sequence). Trimming removed 1 base at V and 4 bases at J, with 10 bases between. The CDR3 DNA is TGTGCCAGCAGCTTAGGGTTCAGGGTTAATGAAAAACTGTTTTTT. Translation gives CASSLGFRVNEKLFF.

Regarding this clone: Compared with germline, one end of the junction differs, possibly owing to a read error. The genes are TRBV7-7 and TRBJ2-1; D gene ambiguous. Germline assignment: CDR1 SSHAT and CDR2 FNYEAQ (reference sequence). The CDR3 length is 13 residues. As DNA, the CDR3 is TGTGCTAGCAGCCAAAGCGCGAACAATGAGCAGTTCTTC. It codes for CASSQSANNEQFF.

The chain employs TRBV5-6 and TRBJ1-2; tentative D call: TRBD1 (5 bases). V lost 1 base and J 0 bases, leaving 7 bases between the germline ends. CDR1 is SGHDT, CDR2 YYEEEE, per germline. The CDR3 is 14 residues long. The CDR3, as DNA: TGTGCCAGCAGCTTGAGGGGAGCTAACTATGGCTACACCTTC. Translated, it gives CASSLRGANYGYTF.

J is TRBJ1-5 and V is TRBV19; TRBD1 agrees at 7 bases. CDR1 is LNHDA and CDR2 is SQIVND in the germline V gene (reference sequence). CDR3 length equals 14 residues. J lost 6 bases, V lost 4 bases, and 6 bases had no gene match. As DNA, the CDR3 is TGTGCCAGTAGTACCCTAGGGGGCCGTCAGCCCCAGCATTTT. Protein sequence: CASSTLGGRQPQHF.

This clone has a handful of counts. V is TRBV19 and J is TRBJ2-7, with TRBD1 identical over 7 bases. Germline V gives CDR1 LNHDA, CDR2 SQIVND (reference sequence). Unmatched junction bases numbered 9, after V lost 3 bases and J lost 7 bases. This CDR3 has 14 residues. CDR3 nucleotides: TGTGCCAGTAGTATCAGCATAGGGGGCTGGGAGCAGTACTTC. Protein product: CASSISIGGWEQYF.

The chain employs TRBV6-1 and TRBJ1-5, with D perhaps matching TRBD1 (5 bases). Germline V gives CDR1 MNHNS, CDR2 SASEGT. V was shortened by 4 bases and J by 4 bases, with 11 bases between the two germline ends. The CDR3 contains 14 residues. CDR3 nucleotide sequence: TGTGCCAGCAGTGGACGACAGTTTAATCAGCCCCAGCATTTT. Encoded protein: CASSGRQFNQPQHF.

Sample share makes this clone medium-sized. The V gene is TRBV27, the J gene TRBJ2-7, with D perhaps given as TRBD1 or TRBD2 (5 bases each). CDR1 MNHEY and CDR2 SMNVEV come from the germline V gene (reference sequence). CDR3 length equals 12 residues. The V gene lost 2 bases and the J gene lost 3 bases, with 5 bases spanning the gap. The CDR3 nucleotides read TGTGCCAGCAGTTTAGGGGGCTACGAGCAGTACTTC. This translates into CASSLGGYEQYF.

This clone was observed once. Other DNA variants within this sample encode the same CDR3. The chain links TRBV7-9 to TRBJ1-2; D unclear. This CDR3 has 13 amino acids. Germline CDR1 and CDR2: SEHNR and FQNEAQ (reference sequence). The V end was cut by 0 bases, the J end by 3 bases, with 5 bases between. Written as DNA, the CDR3 is TGTGCCAGCAGCTTAGCGAGGGACTATGGCTACACCTTC. This translates into CASSLARDYGYTF.

The genes are TRBV7-2 and TRBJ1-3; D remains ambiguous. Deletions cut 2 bases from V and 0 bases from J, with 8 bases between. This CDR3 has 15 residues. Germline loops: CDR1 SGHTA, CDR2 FQGNSA. The CDR3 DNA reads TGTGCCAGCAGCTTATCGACACGCTCTGGAAACACCATATATTTT. Translating it yields CASSLSTRSGNTIYF. The full variable domain, in which reference TRBV7-2 and TRBJ1-3 provide the parts outside the CDR3, is GAGVSQSPSNKVTEKGKDVELRCDPISGHTALYWYRQSLGQGLEFLIYFQGNSAPDKSGLPSDRFSAERTGGSVSTLTIQRTQQEDSAVYLCASSLSTRSGNTIYFGEGSWLTVV.

The genes are TRBV19 and TRBJ2-3, with 13 bases fitting TRBD2. After removal of 3 bases from V and 0 bases from J, the junction contained 3 bases not matched to a gene. The germline CDR1 and CDR2 sequences are LNHDA and SQIVND (reference sequence). The CDR3 length is 17 residues. CDR3 in amino acids: CASSIRTSGGSTDTQYF. The CDR3 DNA follows: TGTGCCAGTAGTATCCGGACTAGCGGGGGTAGCACAGATACGCAGTATTTT.

The chain joins TRBV19 to TRBJ1-5; no reliable D call. This CDR3 region has 13 residues. The germline gives CDR1 LNHDA, CDR2 SQIVND (reference sequence). Trimming shortened V by 5 bases and J by 5 bases, and 10 bases separated the two germline ends. In nucleotides, the CDR3 is TGTGCCAGTAGTGTACAGAGTTATCAGCCCCAGCATTTT. Translated, it gives CASSVQSYQPQHF.

The chain links TRBV5-4 to TRBJ2-5; no reliable D call. Trimming removed 7 bases at V and 5 bases at J, with 9 bases between. Germline lookup yields CDR1 SGHNT and CDR2 YYREEE (reference sequence). The CDR3 extends over 11 amino acids. As DNA, the CDR3 is TGTGCCAGCCTGGGGTTGGAGACCCAGTACTTC. This sequence encodes CASLGLETQYF.

The rearrangement joins TRBV10-3 to TRBJ2-7; a possible D gene is TRBD2 (6 bases). V lost 2 bases to trimming and J lost 0 bases, with 8 bases between them. The V gene's germline CDR1 is ENHRY and CDR2 SYGVKD. This CDR3 is built from 14 residues. CDR3 DNA sequence: TGTGCCATCAGTGAGGGAGGGATCTCCTACGAGCAGTACTTC. Its protein product is CAISEGGISYEQYF.